This T cell receptor beta chain was captured by sequencing in a study of T cell repertoires in cytomegalovirus infection. Study at large: Public TCR beta signatures provided an indication of both CMV infection and a matching HLA type.

This clonotype has a handful of counts. Its matching antigen is unknown. Study-wide points: Cumulated frequencies of public TCR beta families served to identify carriers of CMV plus the relevant HLA. HLA-C-restricted CMV-specific TCR beta clonotypes prevailed in the ex vivo response.

TCRdb fed the reads into MiXCR, producing one record per CDR3 protein. The repertoire holds about 460,000 distinct CDR3 sequences, with around 11% as singletons. The germline CDR1 and CDR2 sequences are SGHDT and YYEEEE. This CDR3 contains 13 residues. The V gene end was trimmed by 5 bases and the J gene end by 3 bases; junction bases not matched to a gene: 5. The TCR comes from a human donor in good health (CMV status not recorded). Some clones in this sample may be carry-over from other donors' samples. Material: PBMCs. The chain recombines TRBV5-6 with TRBJ2-7, with 7 bases that match TRBD2. CDR3 sequence reads: CASRPSGYYEQYF. DNA for the CDR3: TGTGCCAGCAGACCTAGCGGTTACTACGAGCAGTACTTC.